At least ten counts were recorded for the clone carrying this T cell receptor (beta chain). Antigen specificity is unknown. Germline lookup yields CDR1 SGHRS and CDR2 YFSETQ. Trimming removed 8 bases at V and 0 bases at J, with 10 bases between. The CDR3 sequence is 13 residues long. The sample originates from a study of early T cells in non-severe SARS-CoV-2 infection. Study summary: Unsorted whole-blood RNA was sequenced in bulk, leaving chains unpaired.

Study results and limitations: Database matching using VDJdb favored anti-spike CD8 responses, with private and CD4 specificities left missing.

Individual cDNA molecules received unique molecular identifiers. A single record per CDR3 protein comes from TCRdb applying MiXCR to the 5' RACE reads. Altogether tens of thousands of distinct CDR3 sequences are present, less than 15% being singletons, with the ten largest covering 3.5% to 5.5%. Sequenced input: whole blood. This clonotype was obtained from an adult who was a healthcare worker with PCR-confirmed SARS-CoV-2 infection or an uninfected control (not recorded which). The chain is built from TRBV5-1 and TRBJ2-3, with D maybe TRBD2 (5 bases). In DNA, the CDR3 is TGCGCCAGTTCTAGCTCTAGCACAGATACGCAGTATTTT. It is translated as CASSSSSTDTQYF.